This TCR beta chain was identified during a study of shared clonotypes between healthy human individuals. Findings and caveats of the study: Memory subsets had estimated richness that was generally smaller than that of naive subsets. Sharing across four donors was highest in naive CD4 (roughly 5%) and lowest in memory CD8 (0.4%). Clonotypes shared by all four donors outscored non-shared clonotypes in generation probability.

Assay used: immunoSEQ multiplex PCR; TCRdb lists only in-frame clones, some missing. Of about 2 million clones listed, about 95% are singletons. Terminally differentiated effector memory CD45RA+ cells were left out of the naive CD8 fraction, which was CD45RO-negative and positively selected for CCR7. Every one of the donors was a Caucasian adult that lived in Nashville, Tennessee. The count of this clone is one. Antigen unknown. The V segment lost 2 bases and the J segment 0 bases; nucleotides outside the gene matches: 4. Germline V gene data show CDR1 as SGHDN and CDR2 as FVKESK. The CDR3 runs to 16 residues.

This TCR was recovered from a young man in good health. The sample consisted of naive CD8+ T cells sorted from blood. The chain is built from TRBV14 and TRBJ1-1, with TRBD1 matching over 9 bases. CDR3 residues: CASSQPRTGVNTEAFF. The CDR3 DNA follows: TGTGCCAGCAGCCAACCCAGGACAGGGGTGAACACTGAAGCTTTCTTT.